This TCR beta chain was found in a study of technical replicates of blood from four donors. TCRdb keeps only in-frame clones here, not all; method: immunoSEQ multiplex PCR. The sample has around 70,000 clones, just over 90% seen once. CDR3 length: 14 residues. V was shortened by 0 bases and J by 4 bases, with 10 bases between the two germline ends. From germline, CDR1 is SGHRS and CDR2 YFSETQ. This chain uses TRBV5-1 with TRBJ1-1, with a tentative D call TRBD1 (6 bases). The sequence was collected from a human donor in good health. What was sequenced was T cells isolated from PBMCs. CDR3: CASSLEQGTTEAFF. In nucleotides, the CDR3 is TGCGCCAGCAGCTTGGAGCAGGGGACCACTGAAGCTTTCTTT.